What follows are 12 T cell receptor beta chains derived from one specimen sequenced in a study of blood T cells in healthy people across ages (dated by TCRdb to between 2014 and 2017). The library was obtained by 5' RACE. The sequencing machine was an Illumina HiSeq 2500. The second PCR ran for about 7 to 11 cycles and used a J-beta primer mix along with a sample-barcoded 5' primer. Through fastp at Q25 and MiXCR, TCRdb rebuilt clones from the public reads, retaining in-frame beta chains. CDR3 protein sequences are deduplicated, and each keeps its most common genes and DNA. Recorded for this sample are about a million distinct CDR3 sequences; roughly 48% of them occurred a single time. Of the sample, about an eighth is held by the ten largest clones. Sequencing input: blood. These receptors came from a man aged 30 to 39 in good health.

The V gene is TRBV10-1, the J gene TRBJ2-1, with D perhaps TRBD2 (7 bases). CDR3 length: 14 residues. Germline CDR1 reads WNHNN; CDR2 reads SYGVQD (reference sequence). The V end was cut by 2 bases, the J end by 4 bases, with 9 bases between. The CDR3 nucleotides are TGCGCCAGCAGTGAGGCGGGGGCTTACAATGAGCAGTTCTTC. It is translated as CASSEAGAYNEQFF.

This clonotype was observed a few times. DNA of the CDR3: TGTGCCAGCAGCCCTCAGGACAGGGACAATGAGCAGTTCTTC. Its translation: CASSPQDRDNEQFF. The chain has TRBV11-1 and TRBJ2-1; TRBD1 matches 8 bases. The CDR3 extends over 14 amino acids. Germline CDR1 and CDR2: SGHAT and FQDESV (reference sequence). V shed 5 bases, J shed 5 bases, and the junction held 5 bases outside the gene matches.

There are a few counts of this clonotype. The chain carries TRBV27 and TRBJ1-5, with D unresolved. The CDR3 is 14 amino acids. V was pared by 5 bases and J by 5 bases, with 13 bases between. The germline gives CDR1 MNHEY, CDR2 SMNVEV (reference sequence). As DNA, the CDR3 is TGTGCCAGCAGTCCCCCCGGCGGGGATCAGCCCCAGCATTTT. This translates into CASSPPGGDQPQHF.

This sequence joins TRBV5-1 and TRBJ2-3; 9 bases match TRBD2. J lost 2 bases, V lost 7 bases, and 11 bases had no gene match. The CDR3 is 16 residues long. CDR1 is SGHRS, CDR2 YFSETQ, per germline. CDR3 sequence: CASVSSSGGSTDTQYF. DNA of the CDR3: TGCGCCAGCGTTAGTTCGAGCGGGGGGTCCACAGATACGCAGTATTTT.

V gene TRBV4-2 combines with J gene TRBJ2-5; a possible D gene is TRBD2 (7 bases). The J call may be incorrect, as the DNA end agrees better with TRBJ2-7. This CDR3 has 14 amino acids. Germline values: CDR1 LGHNA, CDR2 YNFKEQ. The CDR3 here is CASSEGGGGYEQYF. The CDR3 nucleotides read TGTGCCAGCAGCGAAGGGGGGGGTGGCTACGAGCAGTACTTC.

This chain connects TRBV27 to TRBJ2-1; no reliable D call. This CDR3 is 15 amino acids long. V was clipped by 5 bases and J by 3 bases, with 14 bases between them. The V gene's germline CDR1 is MNHEY and CDR2 SMNVEV (reference sequence). The DNA for the CDR3 is TGTGCCAGCAGTCCCCAAGGAAGAGACTACAATGAGCAGTTCTTC. It is translated as CASSPQGRDYNEQFF.

This clonotype has at least ten counts. The chain is built from TRBV4-1 and TRBJ1-1, with D tentatively TRBD1 (5 bases). Trimming cost V 0 bases and J 3 bases, with 11 bases left between them. The CDR3 sequence is 15 residues long. Germline CDR1 and CDR2: MGHRA and YSYEKL. CDR3 sequence reads: CASSQEGRGYTEAFF. CDR3 DNA sequence: TGCGCCAGCAGCCAAGAGGGTAGGGGATACACTGAAGCTTTCTTT.

This clonotype showed up just a few times. The genes are TRBV9 and TRBJ2-7, with D unclear. Between the trimmed V and J ends, which lost 0 bases and 2 bases, there was a span of 9 bases. The CDR3 runs to 14 residues. Germline V gene lookup returns CDR1 SGDLS and CDR2 YYNGEE. CDR3 in amino acids: CASSVAAEPYEQYF. The CDR3 region has the DNA TGTGCCAGCAGCGTAGCCGCAGAACCCTACGAGCAGTACTTC.

This clonotype was observed a handful of times. This chain joins TRBV20-1 and TRBJ1-2; the match to TRBD1 covers 7 bases. Germline CDR1 DFQATT, CDR2 SNEGSKA (reference sequence). The CDR3 totals 14 residues. Trimming at V came to 1 base and at J to 5 bases, leaving 7 bases not matched to a gene. CDR3 nucleotides: TGCAGTGCTAGAGTCAACGACAGGGAGTATGGCTACACCTTC. Encoded protein: CSARVNDREYGYTF.

The rearrangement uses TRBV7-9 and TRBJ1-1; TRBD1 might be the D (5 bases). The CDR3 consists of 13 residues. Germline assignment: CDR1 SEHNR and CDR2 FQNEAQ (reference sequence). V lost 1 base and J 7 bases, leaving 10 bases between the germline ends. CDR3 DNA: TGTGCCAGCAGCTTAGTGGGACGTGGTGAAGCTTTCTTT. Translation gives CASSLVGRGEAFF.

This clonotype was seen repeatedly, ten times or more. The V gene is TRBV4-3, the J gene TRBJ2-7, with D perhaps TRBD1 or TRBD2 (5 bases each). CDR3 size: 14 residues. Trimming removed 4 bases at V and 2 bases at J, with 12 bases between. The V gene's germline CDR1 is LGHNA and CDR2 YSLEER. DNA of the CDR3: TGCGCCAGCAGCCCGGGGACGGATACCTACGAGCAGTACTTC. It codes for CASSPGTDTYEQYF.

This rearrangement joins TRBV9 to TRBJ2-7, with a tentative D call TRBD2 (5 bases). The end of the DNA fits TRBJ2-5 better, so the J call may be wrong. This CDR3 spans 13 amino acids. The germline V gene has CDR1 SGDLS and CDR2 YYNGEE. CDR3: CASSSWTEGTQYF. The CDR3, as DNA: TGTGCCAGCAGCTCATGGACTGAAGGGACCCAGTACTTC.